This is a list of T cell receptor beta chains from one sample in a study of cytomegalovirus exposure and HLA in healthy donors. The repertoire was sequenced with immunoSEQ multiplex PCR; TCRdb's copy has only in-frame clones and lacks some. The sample consists of fewer than 150,000 clones, over 60% of them appearing once. Sequencing was done on a sample of PBMCs. The receptors stem from a human donor in good health. Both conserved end residues are part of each CDR3. Clone size is stated in some rows and not others, as once, few, many or a class when expanded.

CDR3aa,abundance,v_gene,j_gene
CASSPGLAGGDTQYF,-,TRBV5-6,TRBJ2-3
CASSLVQGVSYEQYF,-,TRBV5-5,TRBJ2-7
CASISGTGNEQFF,-,TRBV6-6,TRBJ2-1
CASSSGTVRSSYNSPLHF,once,TRBV7-6,TRBJ1-6
CASSLLGISGSYNEQFF,-,TRBV5-4,TRBJ2-1
CASSVSSNSNQPQHF,once,TRBV9,TRBJ1-5
CASSDRGEAFF,once,TRBV6-5,TRBJ1-1
CASSQRTGGTGETQYF,-,TRBV6-6,TRBJ2-5
CASSLQGYVAEAFF,-,TRBV7-8,TRBJ1-1
CASSLQGGQPQHF,-,TRBV6-1,TRBJ1-5
CSVEDQRAGSSYEQYF,-,TRBV29-1,TRBJ2-7
CASSIATSGSYEQYF,-,TRBV19,-
CASTQGLVDKQFF,-,TRBV27,TRBJ2-1
CASRAIGSSYEQYF,-,TRBV28,TRBJ2-7
CASRGVYSAGGANVLTF,-,TRBV2,TRBJ2-6
CASSLGATGRGDIQYF,few,TRBV28,TRBJ2-4
CASSLDDRPYNEQFF,-,TRBV5-5,TRBJ2-1
CATTGLAGRDTQYF,-,TRBV15,TRBJ2-3
CASSAVEAGGPWSTDTQYF,once,TRBV2,TRBJ2-3
CASSDPGVGSYEQYF,-,TRBV6-1,TRBJ2-7
CASSVELPKVEAFF,-,TRBV6-1,TRBJ1-1
CASSPLGGLDEQYF,-,TRBV5-6,TRBJ2-7
CASSSGLAGGPDEQYF,-,TRBV5-1,TRBJ2-7
CASRPTGLPNTEAFF,-,TRBV28,TRBJ1-1
CASSIWREGHEQFF,-,TRBV19,TRBJ2-1
CASSIDLEGGLYNEQFF,-,TRBV19,TRBJ2-1
CASSLQGGGNTIYF,-,TRBV19,TRBJ1-3
CASSSAASGDRNTIYF,-,TRBV28,TRBJ1-3
CASSIAGTGINYGYTF,-,TRBV19,TRBJ1-2
CASSYSTGSDSDTQYF,few,TRBV6-6,TRBJ2-3
CASSPLTGGYEQYF,-,TRBV5-5,TRBJ2-7
CASREPGQGKNEQYF,-,TRBV5-4,TRBJ2-7
CAWQGAVTEAFF,once,TRBV30,TRBJ1-1
CASSPPLAAAYEQYF,-,TRBV27,TRBJ2-7
CASADEKAGGTGYTF,once,TRBV6-5,TRBJ1-2
CASSLWLLAGDTDTQYF,-,TRBV5-8,TRBJ2-3
CATSRDLADYNEQFF,-,TRBV15,TRBJ2-1
CASSSPPGQGSYEQYF,-,TRBV28,TRBJ2-7
CASSERGVVVDTQYF,-,TRBV6-1,TRBJ2-3
CASSPGQGAYEQYF,-,TRBV18,TRBJ2-7
CASSYPGLAGVDTGELFF,-,TRBV2,TRBJ2-2
CASTPHGQASLDLTF,-,TRBV19,TRBJ2-6
CAISESTGGVFDGYTF,-,TRBV10-3,TRBJ1-2
CASSLALGTGRETQYF,-,TRBV5-8,TRBJ2-5
CASSLVPGGSDTQYF,-,TRBV11-2,TRBJ2-3
CSVDPREGNEQFF,-,TRBV29-1,TRBJ2-1
CASWASGRAEQFF,-,TRBV5-6,TRBJ2-1
CSVGRGNTEAFF,-,TRBV29-1,TRBJ1-1
CASSASAVLYNEQFF,-,TRBV9,TRBJ2-1
CASSPLLAGLLNNEQFF,-,TRBV11-2,TRBJ2-1
CASSLYGNEQFF,-,TRBV5-6,TRBJ2-1
CAISRELGNQPQHF,-,TRBV10-3,TRBJ1-5